This T cell receptor beta chain was observed in a study of blood T cells in healthy people across ages. About the study: Using template switching, researchers captured about one barcoded beta molecule for each two T cells. Findings and caveats of the study: Nothing was known about donor CMV status, and this possibly confounded expanded clonotype changes.

The table lists this clonotype with a few counts. What it recognizes is unknown. Alongside a J-beta primer mix, a sample-barcoded 5' primer served in a second PCR lasting about 7 to 12 cycles. Carrying 12 random nucleotides, a template-switch adaptor labeled each individual cDNA molecule. Each CDR3 protein is one row after TCRdb ran MiXCR on the 5' RACE reads. In the table there are about 2 million distinct CDR3 sequences, just under 50% of which are singletons. Each donor was a healthy Caucasian individual from Russia, aged about 6 to 100. The CDR3 consists of 13 residues. In germline, CDR1 is DFQATT, CDR2 SNEGSKA (reference sequence).

The TCR comes from a woman aged 40 to 50 in good health. The genes are TRBV20-1 and TRBJ2-3; 13 bases agree with TRBD2. Sequenced input: blood. DNA of the CDR3: TGCATGGGGACTAGCGGGGGCACAGATACGCAGTATTTT. Its translation is CMGTSGGTDTQYF.